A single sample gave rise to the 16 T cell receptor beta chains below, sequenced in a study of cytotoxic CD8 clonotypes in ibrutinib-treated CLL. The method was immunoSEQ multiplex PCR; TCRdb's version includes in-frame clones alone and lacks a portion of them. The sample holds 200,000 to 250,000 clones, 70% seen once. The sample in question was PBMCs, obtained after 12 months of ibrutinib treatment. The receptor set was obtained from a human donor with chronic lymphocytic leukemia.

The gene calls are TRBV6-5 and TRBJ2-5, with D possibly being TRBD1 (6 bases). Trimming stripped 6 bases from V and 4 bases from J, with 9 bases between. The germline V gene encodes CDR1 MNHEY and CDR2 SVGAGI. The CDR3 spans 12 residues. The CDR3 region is CASRNRAETQYF. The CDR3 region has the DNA TGTGCCAGCAGAAACAGGGCAGAGACCCAGTACTTC.

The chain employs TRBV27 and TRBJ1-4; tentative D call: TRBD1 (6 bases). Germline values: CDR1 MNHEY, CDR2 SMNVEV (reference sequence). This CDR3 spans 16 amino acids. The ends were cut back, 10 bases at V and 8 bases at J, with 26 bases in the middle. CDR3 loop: CATRWSGAIRSEKLFF. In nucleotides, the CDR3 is TGTGCCACTAGGTGGTCAGGGGCAATAAGGTCGGAAAAACTGTTTTTT. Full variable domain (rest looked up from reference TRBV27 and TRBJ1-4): EAQVTQNPRYLITVTGKKLTVTCSQNMNHEYMSWYRQDPGLGLRQIYYSMNVEVTDKGDVPEGYKVSRKEKRNFPLILESPSPNQTSLYFCATRWSGAIRSEKLFFGSGTQLSVL.

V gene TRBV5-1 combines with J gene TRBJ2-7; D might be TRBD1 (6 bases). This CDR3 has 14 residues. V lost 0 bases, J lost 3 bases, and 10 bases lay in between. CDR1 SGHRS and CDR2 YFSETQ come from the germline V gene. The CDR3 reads CASSLGSRGYEQYF. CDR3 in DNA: TGCGCCAGCAGCTTGGGATCCAGGGGCTACGAGCAGTACTTC.

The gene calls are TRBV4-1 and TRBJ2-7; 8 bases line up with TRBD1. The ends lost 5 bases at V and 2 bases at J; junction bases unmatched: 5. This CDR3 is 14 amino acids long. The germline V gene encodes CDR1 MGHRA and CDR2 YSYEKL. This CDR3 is CASSITTGAYEQYF. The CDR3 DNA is TGCGCCAGCAGCATCACGACAGGGGCCTACGAGCAGTACTTC.

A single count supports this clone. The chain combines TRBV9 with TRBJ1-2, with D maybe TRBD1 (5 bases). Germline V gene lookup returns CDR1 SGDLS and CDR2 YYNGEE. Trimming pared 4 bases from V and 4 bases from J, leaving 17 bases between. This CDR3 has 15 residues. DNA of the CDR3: TGTGCCAGCAGCCTTACCTCCGGGGGAACCTATGGCTACACCTTC. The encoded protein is CASSLTSGGTYGYTF.

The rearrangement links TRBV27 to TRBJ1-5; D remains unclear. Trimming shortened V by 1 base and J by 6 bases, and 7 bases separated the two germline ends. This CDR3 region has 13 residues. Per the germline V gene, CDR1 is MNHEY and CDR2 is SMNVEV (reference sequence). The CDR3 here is CASSLLDGQPQHF. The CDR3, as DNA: TGTGCCAGCAGTTTATTGGATGGTCAGCCCCAGCATTTT.

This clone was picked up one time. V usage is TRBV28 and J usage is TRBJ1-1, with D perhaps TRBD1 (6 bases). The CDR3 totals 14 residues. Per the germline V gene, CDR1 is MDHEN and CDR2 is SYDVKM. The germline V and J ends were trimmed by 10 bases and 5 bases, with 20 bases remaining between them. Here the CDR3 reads CATTVGGADTEAFF. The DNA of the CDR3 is TGTGCCACCACGGTTGGGGGCGCAGATACTGAAGCTTTCTTT.

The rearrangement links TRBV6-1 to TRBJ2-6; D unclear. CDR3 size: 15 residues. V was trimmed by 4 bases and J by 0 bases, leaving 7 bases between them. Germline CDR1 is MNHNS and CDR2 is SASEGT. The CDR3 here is CASSGQNSGANVLTF. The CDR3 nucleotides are TGTGCCAGCAGTGGACAAAACTCTGGGGCCAACGTCCTGACTTTC.

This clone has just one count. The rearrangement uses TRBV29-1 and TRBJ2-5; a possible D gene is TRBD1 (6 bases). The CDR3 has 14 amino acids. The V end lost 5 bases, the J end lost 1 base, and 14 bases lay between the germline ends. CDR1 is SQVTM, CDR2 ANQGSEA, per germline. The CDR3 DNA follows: TGCAGCGTTACCCGAGACAGGCTCCAAGAGACCCAGTACTTC. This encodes CSVTRDRLQETQYF. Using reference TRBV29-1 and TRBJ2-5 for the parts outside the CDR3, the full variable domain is SAVISQKPSRDICQRGTSLTIQCQVDSQVTMMFWYRQQPGQSLTLIATANQGSEATYESGFVIDKFPISRPNLTFSTLTVSNMSPEDSSIYLCSVTRDRLQETQYFGPGTRLLVL.

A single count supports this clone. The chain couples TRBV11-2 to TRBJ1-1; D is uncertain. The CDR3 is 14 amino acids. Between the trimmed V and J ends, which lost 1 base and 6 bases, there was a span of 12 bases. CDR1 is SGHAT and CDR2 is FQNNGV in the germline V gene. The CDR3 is CASSLATAVSEAFF. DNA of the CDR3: TGTGCCAGCAGCTTAGCCACAGCTGTGTCTGAAGCTTTCTTT.

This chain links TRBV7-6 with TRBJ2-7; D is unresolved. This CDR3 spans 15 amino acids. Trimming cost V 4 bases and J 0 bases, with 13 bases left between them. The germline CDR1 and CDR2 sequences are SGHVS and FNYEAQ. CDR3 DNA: TGTGCCAGCAGCTATATGGCATTAAGCTCCTACGAGCAGTACTTC. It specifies CASSYMALSSYEQYF. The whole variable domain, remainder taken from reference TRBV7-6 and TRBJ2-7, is GAGVSQSPRYKVTKRGQDVALRCDPISGHVSLYWYRQALGQGPEFLTYFNYEAQQDKSGLPNDRFSAERPEGSISTLTIQRTEQRDSAMYRCASSYMALSSYEQYFGPGTRLTVT.

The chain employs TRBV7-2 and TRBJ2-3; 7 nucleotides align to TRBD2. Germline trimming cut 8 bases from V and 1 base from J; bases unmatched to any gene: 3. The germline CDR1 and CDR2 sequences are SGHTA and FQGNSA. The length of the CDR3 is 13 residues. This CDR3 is CASLRGGTDTQYF. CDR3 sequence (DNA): TGTGCCAGCCTCCGGGGGGGCACAGATACGCAGTATTTT.

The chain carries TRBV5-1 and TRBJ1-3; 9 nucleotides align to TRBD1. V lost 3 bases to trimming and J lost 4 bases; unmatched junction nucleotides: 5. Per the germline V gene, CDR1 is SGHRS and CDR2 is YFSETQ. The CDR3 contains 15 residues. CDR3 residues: CASSYQTGGGNTIYF. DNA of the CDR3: TGCGCCAGCAGCTACCAGACAGGGGGAGGAAACACCATATATTTT.

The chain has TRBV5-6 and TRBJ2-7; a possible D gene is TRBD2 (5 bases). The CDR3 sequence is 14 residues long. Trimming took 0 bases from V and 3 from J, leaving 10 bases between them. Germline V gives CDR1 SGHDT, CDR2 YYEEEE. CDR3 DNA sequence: TGTGCCAGCAGCTTGGACGCGGGTAGCTACGAGCAGTACTTC. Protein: CASSLDAGSYEQYF.

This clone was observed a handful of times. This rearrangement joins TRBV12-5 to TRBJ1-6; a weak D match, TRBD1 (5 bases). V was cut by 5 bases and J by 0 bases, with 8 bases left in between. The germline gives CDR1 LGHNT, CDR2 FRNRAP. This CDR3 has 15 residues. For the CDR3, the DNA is TGTGCTAGTGGTCCCGGGACCTCCTATAATTCACCCCTCCACTTT. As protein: CASGPGTSYNSPLHF.

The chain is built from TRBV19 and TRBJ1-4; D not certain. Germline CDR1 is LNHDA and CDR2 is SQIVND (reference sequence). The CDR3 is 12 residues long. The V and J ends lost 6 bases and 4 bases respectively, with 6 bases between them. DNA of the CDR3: TGTGCCAGTAGAGACGGTAATGAAAAACTGTTTTTT. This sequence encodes CASRDGNEKLFF.